This T cell receptor beta chain was identified during a study of vaccination effects on CD4 cells after COVID-19. The repertoire was sequenced with immunoSEQ multiplex PCR; TCRdb's copy has only in-frame clones and lacks some. In the table there are tens of thousands of clones, approximately 72% of which are singletons. The CDR3 consists of 13 residues. Germline CDR1 reads SEHNR; CDR2 reads FQNEAQ (reference sequence). The V and J ends lost 3 bases and 7 bases respectively, with 7 bases between them. The culture ran for around nine days before CD4+ T cells were isolated. This clone was counted once. Antigen: not known.

Sample: CD4+ T cells from PBMCs cultured without peptide, taken before COVID-19 vaccination. The receptor's source is a human donor who had a prior SARS-CoV-2 infection. This chain connects TRBV7-9 to TRBJ1-6; D remains ambiguous. The CDR3 DNA is TGTGCCAGCAGCTTTGACGGAAATTCACCCCTCCACTTT. Its translation is CASSFDGNSPLHF.